The 17 T cell receptor beta chains in this list originate from one sample, sequenced in a study of cytomegalovirus exposure and HLA in healthy donors. PCR employed 60 Vbeta and 13 Jbeta primers. The assay was immunoSEQ multiplex PCR, and TCRdb's table has in-frame clones only and misses some. The sample includes 180,000 or so clones, 80% to 90% seen only once; the top ten take approximately 8.5%. The sample consisted of PBMCs. Every receptor here comes from a man in his late teens or twenties in good health and CMV-seropositive.

CDR3 in amino acids: CASSYAPGRPNTEAFF. CDR3 in DNA: TGTGCCAGCAGTTATGCCCCAGGGAGGCCGAACACTGAAGCTTTCTTT. The genes are TRBV6-5 and TRBJ1-1, with a tentative D call TRBD1 (5 bases). This CDR3 comprises 16 residues. Germline CDR1 is MNHEY and CDR2 is SVGAGI. Trimming removed 3 bases from V and 1 base from J, with 15 bases in between.

J is TRBJ1-2 and V is TRBV6-6, with D perhaps TRBD1 (6 bases). Trimming left V 5 bases short and J 2 bases short, with 9 bases between. The CDR3 spans 13 residues. Germline V gives CDR1 MNHNY, CDR2 SVGAGI (reference sequence). The chain's CDR3 is CASSRGLNYGYTF. In DNA form, the CDR3 reads TGTGCCAGCAGTAGGGGGTTAAACTATGGCTACACCTTC.

In this sample, this clone turned up once. The rearrangement uses TRBV18 and TRBJ1-3, with 8 nucleotides matching TRBD1. Germline lookup yields CDR1 KGHSH and CDR2 LQKENI. This CDR3 region has 15 residues. Germline trimming cut 3 bases from V and 2 bases from J; bases unmatched to any gene: 3. The CDR3 DNA follows: TGTGCCAGCTCACCTCCACAGGGGGCTGGAAACACCATATATTTT. Translation: CASSPPQGAGNTIYF.

Only a few counts were recorded for this clone. The chain couples TRBV6-1 to TRBJ2-3, with 7 positions matching TRBD2. The CDR3 has 15 residues. CDR1 is MNHNS, CDR2 SASEGT, per germline. Unmatched junction bases numbered 5, after V lost 5 bases and J lost 0 bases. The CDR3 sequence: CASSRLALSTDTQYF. The CDR3 DNA reads as TGTGCCAGCAGTAGACTAGCTTTGAGCACAGATACGCAGTATTTT.

This clone was observed a single time. The CDR3 nucleotides are TGTGCCAGCAGCTCCACAGGAACGACCTACGAGCAGTACTTC. It codes for CASSSTGTTYEQYF. V is TRBV7-8 and J is TRBJ2-7, with D perhaps matching TRBD1 (5 bases). V lost 4 bases and J 2 bases, leaving 12 bases between the germline ends. Germline CDR1 is SGHVS and CDR2 is FQNEAQ. There are 14 residues in the CDR3.

This rearrangement joins TRBV5-1 to TRBJ2-1, with a weak D call TRBD2 (6 bases). Germline-derived CDR1 and CDR2 are SGHRS and YFSETQ. V was clipped by 6 bases and J by 9 bases, with 19 bases between them. The CDR3 covers 14 residues. The CDR3 region is CASTSDKGGREQFF. CDR3 nucleotides: TGCGCCAGCACATCCGACAAAGGAGGGCGTGAGCAGTTCTTC.

Here the CDR3 reads CASSYNEASYEQYF. The CDR3 DNA reads as TGTGCCAGCAGTTACAACGAGGCGTCCTACGAGCAGTACTTC. The chain carries TRBV6-5 and TRBJ2-5; D is uncertain. The tail of the sequence fits TRBJ2-7 better, so the J call may be wrong. Germline V lookup: CDR1 MNHEY, CDR2 SVGAGI. This CDR3 region has 14 residues.

V usage is TRBV7-9 and J usage is TRBJ2-1; 10 bases match TRBD2. This CDR3 is built from 18 residues. CDR1 is SEHNR and CDR2 is FQNEAQ in the germline V gene (reference sequence). The junction had 13 bases not matched to a gene; V was cut back by 1 base and J by 7 bases. The CDR3 spells CASSLVDGSGGPWNEQFF. The CDR3 bases are TGTGCCAGCAGCTTAGTCGATGGTAGCGGGGGGCCCTGGAATGAGCAGTTCTTC.

The rearrangement uses TRBV7-9 and TRBJ1-1; the D is unclear. Between the trimmed V and J ends, which lost 4 bases and 10 bases, there was a span of 22 bases. CDR3 length: 15 residues. The V gene's germline CDR1 is SEHNR and CDR2 FQNEAQ (reference sequence). The CDR3 nucleotides are TGTGCCAGCAGCTCAGACATGGGAGGCAGATTAGGAGCTTTCTTT. Translated, it gives CASSSDMGGRLGAFF.

This sequence joins TRBV25-1 and TRBJ1-4, with D possibly being TRBD1 (5 bases). CDR1 and CDR2 from the germline V gene are MGHDK and SYGVNS. This CDR3 has 14 amino acids. V was shortened by 5 bases and J by 7 bases, with 14 bases between the two germline ends. CDR3 sequence: CASSPAGSVEKLFF. CDR3 coding DNA: TGTGCCAGCAGTCCGGCAGGGTCGGTTGAAAAACTGTTTTTT.

This chain connects TRBV5-1 to TRBJ2-7; the D gene is possibly TRBD1 (6 bases). V was cut by 0 bases and J by 4 bases, with 17 bases left in between. This CDR3 region has 16 residues. Germline assignment: CDR1 SGHRS and CDR2 YFSETQ. Written as DNA, the CDR3 is TGCGCCAGCAGCTTGGGCAGGGTACTTCAGGGGTACGAGCAGTACTTC. Protein: CASSLGRVLQGYEQYF.

V is TRBV27 and J is TRBJ1-2; D remains ambiguous. CDR3 length equals 14 residues. Deletions cut 3 bases from V and 0 bases from J, with 8 bases between. The germline CDR1 and CDR2 sequences are MNHEY and SMNVEV (reference sequence). The CDR3 protein is CASSFRAANYGYTF. Here the CDR3 DNA reads TGTGCCAGCAGTTTCAGAGCGGCTAACTATGGCTACACCTTC.

Only one count was recorded for this clone. V usage is TRBV7-9 and J usage is TRBJ2-5; D is undetermined. The CDR3 sequence is 14 residues long. Per germline, CDR1 SEHNR and CDR2 FQNEAQ (reference sequence). Trimming removed 3 bases from V and 1 base from J, with 9 bases in between. The CDR3 DNA reads as TGTGCCAGCAGCTTTTACGGGTTCCAAGAGACCCAGTACTTC. Its translation: CASSFYGFQETQYF.

CDR3 nucleotide sequence: TGCGCCAGCAGCTTCATACAGGGGTTGGAGACCCAGTACTTC. It specifies CASSFIQGLETQYF. The chain combines TRBV5-1 with TRBJ2-5, with 7 bases fitting TRBD1. With 2 bases clipped from V and 5 bases from J, the junction kept 6 bases outside the gene matches. The CDR3 is made up of 14 amino acids. Per the germline V gene, CDR1 is SGHRS and CDR2 is YFSETQ. Full variable domain (rest looked up from reference TRBV5-1 and TRBJ2-5): KAGVTQTPRYLIKTRGQQVTLSCSPISGHRSVSWYQQTPGQGLQFLFEYFSETQRNKGNFPGRFSGRQFSNSRSEMNVSTLELGDSALYLCASSFIQGLETQYFGPGTRLLVL.

This rearrangement joins TRBV9 to TRBJ1-1; D call uncertain. This CDR3 is 14 amino acids long. Trimming removed 4 bases from V and 11 bases from J, with 21 bases in between. CDR1 and CDR2 (germline): SGDLS, YYNGEE. The CDR3 loop is CASSPTIVPAGAFF. As DNA, the CDR3 is TGTGCCAGCAGCCCTACCATAGTCCCGGCCGGGGCTTTCTTT.

V and J are TRBV29-1 and TRBJ2-1; 13 bases are shared with TRBD2. This CDR3 is built from 15 residues. J gave up 3 bases and V 8 bases, and 7 bases lay outside the gene matches. CDR1 and CDR2 (germline): SQVTM, ANQGSEA. The CDR3 loop reads CSLGLAGPYYNEQFF. The CDR3 coding sequence is TGCAGCCTGGGACTAGCGGGGCCCTACTACAATGAGCAGTTCTTC.

In this sample, this clone turned up once. The CDR3 loop reads CASSLGPGRRDYEQYF. The DNA for the CDR3 is TGTGCCAGCAGCTTAGGACCGGGCCGCAGGGACTACGAGCAGTACTTC. This rearrangement joins TRBV11-2 to TRBJ2-7, with D possibly matching TRBD1 (5 bases). Per germline, CDR1 SGHAT and CDR2 FQNNGV. The V end was cut by 1 base, the J end by 3 bases, with 16 bases between. This CDR3 region has 16 residues.